This T cell receptor (beta chain) was found in a study of blood T cells in healthy people across ages (dated by TCRdb to the mid-2010s). Broadly, across the study: In model experiments, roughly one uniquely barcoded TCR beta cDNA molecule per two T cells was captured by template switching. The study measured age-related changes in TCR beta repertoire diversity using deep sequencing normalized with unique cDNA molecular identifiers. Two additional independent replicas of 1 million unique cDNA reads from the same blood draw were analyzed for two donors (one aged 18 to 30 and one aged 80 or older). The donors were divided into four age groups: young (average roughly 17 years), middle-aged (approximately 39), aged (under 70) and long-lived (more than 75).

According to the germline V gene, CDR1 reads LGHNA and CDR2 reads YSLEER. The cysteine opens and the phenylalanine closes a CDR3 of 15 amino acids. Only the CDR3 DNA stays, 45 bases, in frame from base 1. In its sample, this clonotype was seen a few times. The antigen this receptor binds is unknown. No much larger clonotype is one base removed from it; base qualities were not supplied. General findings and caveats noted by the study authors: Because the CMV infection status of the donors was unknown, age-related changes in expanded clonotypes may potentially have been confounded. Observed TCR beta diversity per million T cells fell roughly linearly with age, and a significant reduction was already apparent by age around 36. Compared with the aged group, more naive CD4+ T cells, fewer expanded clones and increased TCR diversity were shown by the long-lived group, suggesting age selection. Estimates of total diversity from one million sequenced T cells were regarded as lower bounds and underestimates. There was a strong correlation between observed TCR beta diversity and the percentage of naive T cells measured by flow cytometry. Conclusive comparison of naive and antigen-experienced compartments was prevented by the profiling of bulk unsorted PBMCs.

Donors were 39 systemically healthy Caucasian individuals from Russia aged roughly 6 to 90 years. Each donor gave ten milliliters of peripheral blood, drawn into EDTA-treated Vacutainer tubes. PBMCs were isolated by Ficoll-Paque density-gradient centrifugation, with at least 6 million obtained per sample. Total RNA was extracted from PBMCs with Trizol reagent, with at least 5 micrograms obtained per sample. For every donor, an aliquot of PBMCs went through flow cytometry to measure the percentages of naive CD45RAhigh/CD27high T cells. Libraries were prepared through 5' RACE. The sample was run on an Illumina HiSeq 2500. A second PCR of about 7 to 12 cycles was performed with a sample-barcoded 5' primer and a J-beta primer mix. A template-switch 5' adaptor carrying 12 random nucleotides introduced a unique molecular identifier onto each TCR beta cDNA molecule. Each sample yielded at least 3 million CDR3-containing paired-end reads. First-strand cDNA was synthesized from all RNA with the Mint cDNA synthesis kit, primed by a TRBC-specific oligonucleotide. Following uracil-DNA glycosylase treatment, all cDNA underwent a first 18-cycle PCR with the universal primers M1SS and BC2_uni_R. The paper's data handling went like this. Each sample was normalized by randomly selecting 1 million high-quality reads, each carrying a distinct molecular identifier. Reads with shared molecular identifiers were discarded instead of being binned into consensus sequences. MiTCR, with a Q25 quality threshold and the strictest error-elimination algorithm, was used for CDR3 identification, clonotype clustering and error correction. Lower-bound total TCR beta diversity was estimated with a nonparametric unseen species model using Euler transformation. TCRdb reprocessing: public reads trimmed at Q25 with fastp, clones called with MiXCR, in-frame beta chains kept. All rows with the same CDR3 protein become a single entry with the most common DNA and genes. The V and J calls follow TCRdb's processing rather than the paper's. Across this sample there are 800,000 or so distinct CDR3 sequences, with roughly 25% seen only once. The ten largest clones add up to under 4.5% of the sample.

These sequences were also reported in another study, on T cells of mothers and their children. As the second publication notes: Donors were nine systemically healthy Caucasian individuals: three mothers and their six children. cDNA synthesis consumed the entire amount of extracted RNA, loaded at approximately 1.6 ug RNA in each 15 ul reaction. In the second PCR, the M1S primer introduced both the sample barcodes and 2-4 random nucleotides. More than 8 million TCR beta CDR3 reads were obtained from each mother, and millions of reads were obtained from each child. In both related and unrelated pairs, thymic selection shapes the output of TCR recombination in a similar way, with inherited differences having only a minor effect. Related mother-child pairs always showed normalized repertoire overlap that was slightly higher than in unrelated mother-child pairs, though the difference was never significant. No persistent microchimeric T cell clones were detected, at a sensitivity of 80 to 100 clones per million clonotypes. The study used deep NGS to compare TCR beta repertoires of mothers and children, seeking features distinguishing related mother-child pairs from unrelated individuals. The mean age was around 42 +/- 4 years for the mothers and around 10 +/- 4 years for the children. After adapters were ligated using NEBNext reagents, the libraries underwent 100+100 nt paired-end sequencing on an Illumina HiSeq 2000. Mother and child libraries were prepared a month apart and sequenced in separate runs to prevent cross-contamination. Each donor had between roughly 500,000 and 2,100,000 distinct TCR beta clonotypes identified. Naive TCR beta clonotypes were estimated from low-frequency clonotypes matched to each donor's FACS-determined naive share, without sorting.

The TCR sequence derives from a boy aged 5-17 years in good health. The V and J genes are TRBV4-3 and TRBJ2-5, with the D segment identity uncertain. The J call may be mistaken, given a closer DNA end match to TRBJ2-7. Source material: blood. The CDR3 protein sequence reads: CASSQRLSESYEQYF. The DNA sequence reads TGCGCCAGCAGCCAGAGACTGTCGGAGTCCTACGAGCAGTACTTC.